The entry below describes one T cell receptor beta chain. Its antigen is unidentified. Trimming pared 0 bases from V and 6 bases from J, leaving 13 bases between. CDR1 and CDR2 from the germline V gene are MGHRA and YSYEKL. CDR3 length equals 15 residues. Generated by immunoSEQ multiplex PCR, the TCRdb table keeps only in-frame clones and is missing some. This sample has millions of clones, with over 85% found just once. The source of the sample is a study of shared clonotypes between healthy human individuals. Study at large: A donor's plate count was three for CD4 naive and three for CD4 memory; CD8 naive had two and CD8 memory one. Points from the study as a whole: Across a handful of donors, naive CD4 shared 5% to 6%, naive CD8 under 4%, memory CD4 roughly 2.4%, memory CD8 under 0.5%.

The chain has TRBV4-1 and TRBJ2-3, with D perhaps matching TRBD2 (5 bases). This receptor was obtained from a man aged 18 to 29 in good health. Sequenced sample: naive CD4+ T cells sorted from blood. Subset meaning: CD45RA+ positively selected. The CDR3 DNA is TGCGCCAGCAGCCAAGATTGGACGGGATTGGATACGCAGTATTTT. This sequence encodes CASSQDWTGLDTQYF.